Listed below are T cell receptor beta chains from one sample, sequenced in a study of T cell changes during pregnancy in multiple sclerosis. Method: immunoSEQ multiplex PCR; TCRdb's copy keeps in-frame clones and lacks some. The table lists about 40,000 clones, about 92% of them singletons. Sequenced material: CD8+ T cells from peripheral blood mononuclear cells, taken in the third trimester of pregnancy. These receptors originate from a female donor with multiple sclerosis, enrolled in a pregnancy study. Both conserved end residues are part of each CDR3. The D gene is left open where the match is weak. Part of the rows lack a size; the others show once, few, many or a class for expanded clones.

size | J | V | D | CDR3 | DNA
NA | TRBJ1-1 | TRBV10-3 | TRBD1 | CAISEPRDRGGTEAFF | TGTGCCATCAGTGAGCCCCGGGACAGGGGGGGTACTGAAGCTTTCTTT
NA | TRBJ1-2 | TRBV30 | TRBD1 | CASNYRGQWHGYTF | TGTGCCTCCAACTACAGGGGGCAGTGGCATGGCTACACCTTC
NA | TRBJ2-2 | TRBV19 | NA | CASSPWSEGRAAGELFF | TGTGCCAGTAGTCCCTGGTCAGAGGGTCGGGCGGCCGGGGAGCTGTTTTTT
NA | TRBJ2-7 | TRBV5-6 | NA | CASSHGSSYEQYF | TGTGCCAGCAGCCATGGGAGCTCCTACGAGCAGTACTTC
NA | TRBJ2-7 | TRBV19 | NA | CASSIPRGPLDEQYF | TGTGCCAGTAGTATACCGCGGGGGCCTCTTGACGAGCAGTACTTC
NA | TRBJ2-3 | TRBV13 | NA | CASSLSADTQYF | TGTGCCAGCAGCTTGAGCGCAGATACGCAGTATTTT
NA | TRBJ1-6 | TRBV19 | NA | CASSEVFSGGQFSPLHF | TGTGCCAGTTCGGAGGTCTTTTCCGGAGGACAGTTTTCACCCCTCCACTTT
NA | TRBJ2-7 | TRBV25-1 | TRBD2 | CASGGDAGYEQYF | TGTGCCAGCGGGGGGGACGCAGGCTACGAGCAGTACTTC
NA | TRBJ2-5 | TRBV19 | TRBD2 | CASSSRTSGETQYF | TGTGCCAGTAGTTCCCGGACTAGCGGAGAGACCCAGTACTTC
once | TRBJ1-1 | TRBV19 | NA | CASTGYDAGNTEAFF | TGTGCCAGTACGGGGTATGATGCGGGAAACACTGAAGCTTTCTTT
NA | TRBJ1-5 | TRBV27 | TRBD1 | CASSAGQGWFTAQHF | TGTGCCAGCAGTGCGGGACAGGGTTGGTTTACGGCCCAGCATTTT
NA | TRBJ1-2 | TRBV2 | TRBD1 | CASSPGGGVGGYTF | TGTGCCAGCAGTCCAGGGGGCGGGGTAGGCGGCTACACCTTC
NA | TRBJ1-2 | TRBV29-1 | TRBD1 | CSYRGVYGYTF | TGCAGTTACAGGGGCGTCTATGGCTACACCTTC
NA | TRBJ2-5 | TRBV19 | TRBD2 | CASSKAGGPQETQYF | TGTGCCAGTAGTAAAGCGGGGGGGCCACAAGAGACCCAGTACTTC
few | TRBJ1-5 | TRBV19 | NA | CASSMISRGNQPQHF | TGTGCCAGTAGTATGATATCGAGGGGCAATCAGCCCCAGCATTTT
NA | TRBJ2-3 | TRBV5-1 | TRBD2 | CASSLAASGGITDTQYF | TGCGCCAGCAGCTTGGCGGCTAGCGGGGGGATCACAGATACGCAGTATTTT